These 9 T cell receptor beta chains came from one sample sequenced in a study of cytomegalovirus exposure and HLA in healthy donors. Primers: 60 Vbeta forward and 13 Jbeta reverse. Method: immunoSEQ multiplex PCR; TCRdb's copy keeps in-frame clones and lacks some. The sample consists of some 150,000 clones, about 80% of them appearing once. The sequenced sample was PBMCs. These receptors were collected from a man aged 35 to 55 in good health and CMV-seropositive.

This clone showed up just once. The V call is TRBV5-6, the J call TRBJ2-2, with 10 bases identical to TRBD2. The CDR3 has 15 amino acids. V trimming: 3 bases; J trimming: 1 base; junction bases outside the gene matches: 0. From germline, CDR1 is SGHDT and CDR2 YYEEEE. CDR3 amino acids: CASSSSGRNTGELFF. In nucleotides, the CDR3 is TGTGCCAGCAGCTCTAGCGGGAGGAACACCGGGGAGCTGTTTTTT. Based on the CDR3 plus reference TRBV5-6 and TRBJ2-2, the full variable domain is DAGVTQSPTHLIKTRGQQVTLRCSPKSGHDTVSWYQQALGQGPQFIFQYYEEEERQRGNFPDRFSGHQFPNYSSELNVNALLLGDSALYLCASSSSGRNTGELFFGEGSRLTVL.

The chain recombines TRBV25-1 with TRBJ1-2, with 7 bases matching TRBD1. Germline lookup yields CDR1 MGHDK and CDR2 SYGVNS. The V gene end was trimmed by 0 bases and the J gene end by 6 bases; junction bases not matched to a gene: 10. CDR3 size: 16 residues. As DNA, the CDR3 is TGTGCCAGCAGTGAATATCGGGACAGCTCCCTTAATGGCTACACCTTC. Protein sequence: CASSEYRDSSLNGYTF.

This clone came up a few times. The DNA for the CDR3 is TGCGCCAGCAGCTTGGTCCAGACCGGGGAGCTGTTTTTT. It is translated as CASSLVQTGELFF. V gene TRBV5-1 combines with J gene TRBJ2-2, with D unresolved. This CDR3 comprises 13 residues. Trimming stripped 0 bases from V and 5 bases from J, with 5 bases between. Germline lookup yields CDR1 SGHRS and CDR2 YFSETQ.

The V gene is TRBV5-1, the J gene TRBJ1-5; D is possibly TRBD1 (5 bases). From germline, CDR1 is SGHRS and CDR2 YFSETQ. The CDR3 totals 15 residues. V was cut by 0 bases and J by 6 bases, with 13 bases left in between. The CDR3 here is CASSLAGGLGQPQHF. The CDR3 nucleotides are TGCGCCAGCAGCTTGGCCGGGGGGTTGGGTCAGCCCCAGCATTTT.

The chain joins TRBV2 to TRBJ1-2; D is possibly TRBD1 (5 bases). The V gene lost 6 bases and the J gene lost 4 bases, with 15 bases spanning the gap. Germline CDR1 and CDR2: SNHLY and FYNNEI. CDR3 length: 14 amino acids. The CDR3 bases are TGTGCCAGCAGGGGGGGACTCTCCGGCTATGGCTACACCTTC. Translated: CASRGGLSGYGYTF.

The chain recombines TRBV28 with TRBJ1-2; 11 bases match TRBD1. Germline V lookup: CDR1 MDHEN, CDR2 SYDVKM. The ends lost 3 bases at V and 3 bases at J; junction bases unmatched: 6. The CDR3 has 16 residues. The CDR3, as DNA: TGTGCCAGCAGTTTGGGGGGACAGGGGGTTGACTATGGCTACACCTTC. It codes for CASSLGGQGVDYGYTF.

V and J are TRBV29-1 and TRBJ2-5; 12 nucleotides match TRBD1. The V and J ends lost 3 bases and 5 bases, in that order; junction bases with no gene match: 4. Germline assignment: CDR1 SQVTM and CDR2 ANQGSEA. This CDR3 contains 14 residues. The CDR3 bases are TGCAGCGTTGATGGGACAGGGGGCGGGGAGACCCAGTACTTC. Protein sequence: CSVDGTGGGETQYF. Based on the CDR3 plus reference TRBV29-1 and TRBJ2-5, the full variable domain is SAVISQKPSRDICQRGTSLTIQCQVDSQVTMMFWYRQQPGQSLTLIATANQGSEATYESGFVIDKFPISRPNLTFSTLTVSNMSPEDSSIYLCSVDGTGGGETQYFGPGTRLLVL.

V usage is TRBV19 and J usage is TRBJ2-3, with 12 bases identical to TRBD2. Germline CDR1 LNHDA, CDR2 SQIVND (reference sequence). The J segment lost 3 bases and the V segment lost 1 base, leaving 8 bases of the junction unmatched. The CDR3 has 18 amino acids. This CDR3 reads CASSIGRWTSGTTDTQYF. CDR3 nucleotide sequence: TGTGCCAGTAGTATAGGCCGATGGACTAGCGGGACGACAGATACGCAGTATTTT.

The rearrangement links TRBV7-3 to TRBJ1-1, with D uncertain. V lost 4 bases to trimming and J lost 2 bases, with 8 bases between them. The CDR3 runs 13 residues. The germline V gene has CDR1 SGHTA and CDR2 FQGTGA. The CDR3 region has the DNA TGTGCCAGCAGCTCGCGGGCCAACACTGAAGCTTTCTTT. This encodes CASSSRANTEAFF.